These 8 T cell receptor beta chains originate from one sample sequenced in a study of T cells expressing NK-cell markers. From the 5' RACE reads, TCRdb lists one entry per CDR3 protein and no DNA. The data show 350,000 to 450,000 distinct CDR3 sequences, and the top ten clones hold roughly 5.2%. The sequenced sample consisted of blood T cells: a sorted CD56 or NKG2C T cell subset, CD4+ or CD8+ T cells, or bulk PBMC T cells (not recorded which). The receptors originated from a man aged 18-70 years in good health.

The rearrangement joins TRBV7-9 to TRBJ2-7; TCRdb designates TRBD2, a call that cannot be tested without DNA. Germline CDR1 and CDR2: SEHNR and FQNEAQ (reference sequence). CDR3 length equals 14 residues. The chain's CDR3 is CASSFGGGGYEQYF.

This chain uses TRBV7-6 with TRBJ1-4. The CDR3 covers 14 residues. CDR1 is SGHVS, CDR2 FNYEAQ, per germline. CDR3 sequence: CASSFGVYGEKLFF.

The chain couples TRBV20-1 to TRBJ2-1. In germline, CDR1 is DFQATT, CDR2 SNEGSKA (reference sequence). The CDR3 sequence is 15 residues long. The CDR3 reads CSARGVRDGYNEQFF.

This sequence joins TRBV12-3 or TRBV12-4 and TRBJ2-7. The CDR3 loop spans 13 amino acids. CDR3 sequence reads: CASSVVRSAGQYF.

The CDR3 loop is CASTRLSYTEAFF. The V gene is TRBV7-8, the J gene TRBJ1-1. This CDR3 comprises 13 residues. Germline values: CDR1 SGHVS, CDR2 FQNEAQ.

The chain couples TRBV20-1 to TRBJ2-2. The CDR3 extends over 15 amino acids. In germline, CDR1 is DFQATT, CDR2 SNEGSKA (reference sequence). This CDR3 is CSATDPRTNTGELFF.

The chain is built from TRBV27 and TRBJ1-1; the TCRdb D gene call, TRBD1, has no DNA to confirm it. The CDR3 length is 14 residues. Looked up from germline, CDR1 is MNHEY and CDR2 is SMNVEV (reference sequence). CDR3 loop: CASKRRDIRTEAFF.

V is TRBV12-5 and J is TRBJ1-1. The CDR3 is 13 residues long. Per the germline V gene, CDR1 is LGHNT and CDR2 is FRNRAP. CDR3: CASGLVPGTEAFF.